The clone carrying this T cell receptor beta chain was found a few times. The antigen is undetermined. Via MiXCR, TCRdb re-called the RACE reads, giving one row per CDR3 protein. The table has some 52,000 distinct CDR3 sequences, 9% to 10% seen once. These data belong to a study of human T cells and chemical hapten exposure. Study background: In the roughly 25-week study, patients were dosed weekly with diphenylcyclopropenone on the scalp throughout.

General study findings and limits: PT1 expanded TCR numbers tracked positively with patch test score. Large CDR3 similarity clusters arose significantly more often from expanded TCRs than from controls.

Germline V gives CDR1 MGHRA, CDR2 YSYEKL. Trimming cost V 3 bases and J 0 bases, with 8 bases left between them. The CDR3 is made up of 14 amino acids. Time point indicated: patch test 3, about 24 weeks after DPC sensitization. The sample's treatment: therapeutic diphenylcyclopropenone sensitization with weekly scalp DPC. At every patch-test visit, blood was drawn before the patch test was applied. This clonotype originated in a woman aged 40 to 49 with alopecia areata. Some clones in this sample may be carry-over from other donors' samples. The chain joins TRBV4-1 to TRBJ1-1; TRBD1 might be the D (5 bases). The specimen comprised whole blood, sampled in connection with sensitization to the hapten diphenylcyclopropenone (DPC). CDR3 region: CASSHVTVNTEAFF. The CDR3 region has the DNA TGCGCCAGCAGCCATGTGACAGTGAACACTGAAGCTTTCTTT.